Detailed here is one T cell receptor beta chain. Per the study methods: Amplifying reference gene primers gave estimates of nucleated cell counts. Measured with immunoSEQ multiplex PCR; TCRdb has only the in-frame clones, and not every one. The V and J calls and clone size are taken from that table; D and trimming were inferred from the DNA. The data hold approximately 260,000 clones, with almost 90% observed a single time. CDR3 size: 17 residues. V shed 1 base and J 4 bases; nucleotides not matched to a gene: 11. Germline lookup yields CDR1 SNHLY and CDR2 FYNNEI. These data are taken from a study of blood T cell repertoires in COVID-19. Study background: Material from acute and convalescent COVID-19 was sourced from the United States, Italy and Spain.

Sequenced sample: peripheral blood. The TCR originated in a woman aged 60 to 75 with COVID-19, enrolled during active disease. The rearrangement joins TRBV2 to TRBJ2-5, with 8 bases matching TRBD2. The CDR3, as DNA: TGTGCCAGCAGTGAAGGTGCGGGGGGTTCTTTTCCAGAGACCCAGTACTTC. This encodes CASSEGAGGSFPETQYF.